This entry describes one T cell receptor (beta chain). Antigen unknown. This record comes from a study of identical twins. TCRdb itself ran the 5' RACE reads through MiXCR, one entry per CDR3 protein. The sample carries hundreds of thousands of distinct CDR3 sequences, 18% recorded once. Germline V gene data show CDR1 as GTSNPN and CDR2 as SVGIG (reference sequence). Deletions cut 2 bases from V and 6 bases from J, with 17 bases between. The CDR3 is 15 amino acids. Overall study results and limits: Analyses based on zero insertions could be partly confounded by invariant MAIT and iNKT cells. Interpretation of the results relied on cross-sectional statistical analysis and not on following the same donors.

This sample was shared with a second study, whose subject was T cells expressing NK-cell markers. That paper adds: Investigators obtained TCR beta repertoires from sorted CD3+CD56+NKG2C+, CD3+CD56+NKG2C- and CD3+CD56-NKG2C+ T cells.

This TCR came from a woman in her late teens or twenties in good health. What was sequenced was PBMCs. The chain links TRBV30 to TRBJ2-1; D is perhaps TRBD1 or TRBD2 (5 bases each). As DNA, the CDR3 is TGTGCCTGGAGTCGACCTGGTTCGGGGCCCAATGAGCAGTTCTTC. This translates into CAWSRPGSGPNEQFF.